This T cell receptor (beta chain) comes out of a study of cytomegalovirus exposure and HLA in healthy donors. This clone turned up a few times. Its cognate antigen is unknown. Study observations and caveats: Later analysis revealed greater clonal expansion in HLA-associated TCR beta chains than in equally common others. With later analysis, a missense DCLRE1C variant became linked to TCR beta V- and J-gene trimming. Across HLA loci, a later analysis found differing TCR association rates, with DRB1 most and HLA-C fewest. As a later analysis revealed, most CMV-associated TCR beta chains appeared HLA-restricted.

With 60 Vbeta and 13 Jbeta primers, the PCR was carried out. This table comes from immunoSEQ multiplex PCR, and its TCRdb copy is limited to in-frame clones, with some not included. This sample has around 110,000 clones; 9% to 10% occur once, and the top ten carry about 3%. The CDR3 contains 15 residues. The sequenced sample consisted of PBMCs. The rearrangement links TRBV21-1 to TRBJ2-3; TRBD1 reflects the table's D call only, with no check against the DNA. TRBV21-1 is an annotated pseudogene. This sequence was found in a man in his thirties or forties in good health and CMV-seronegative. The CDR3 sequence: CAGTKPTAKRDTQYF. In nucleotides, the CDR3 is TGTGCCGGGACAAAGCCAACCGCAAAGCGGGATACGCAGTATTTT.